This is a list of T cell receptor beta chains from one sample in a study of cytomegalovirus exposure and HLA in healthy donors. The table came from immunoSEQ multiplex PCR; TCRdb's copy has only in-frame clones and leaves some out. The data show over 130,000 clones, roughly 90% seen once. The sequenced sample was PBMCs. The receptors stem from a woman aged 40-49 years in good health and CMV-seronegative. Both conserved end residues are part of each CDR3. The D gene is left open where the match is weak. Not every row has a clone size; where given, it reads once, few, many or a size class.

TRBV6-1	NA	once	TRBJ2-7	CASKSPDTAAEQYF	TGTGCCAGCAAATCCCCGGACACGGCGGCCGAGCAGTACTTC
TRBV11-3	NA	NA	TRBJ2-7	CASSLVGGPYEQYF	TGTGCCAGCAGCTTAGTAGGAGGCCCCTACGAGCAGTACTTC
TRBV6-1	NA	NA	TRBJ2-5	CASSSDQETQYF	TGTGCCAGCAGTTCGGACCAAGAGACCCAGTACTTC
TRBV7-9	NA	NA	TRBJ1-2	CASSLDGGSYTF	TGTGCCAGCAGCTTAGATGGGGGGAGCTACACCTTC
TRBV7-6	NA	once	TRBJ2-7	CASSLGERPTYEQYF	TGTGCCAGCAGCTTAGGGGAGCGCCCTACCTACGAGCAGTACTTC
TRBV19	TRBD1	NA	TRBJ1-2	CASSSTGDYGYTF	TGTGCCAGTAGTTCGACAGGGGACTATGGCTACACCTTC
TRBV7-9	TRBD1	NA	TRBJ1-2	CASRSGQRYGYTF	TGTGCCAGCAGATCGGGACAGCGCTATGGCTACACCTTC
TRBV2	NA	NA	TRBJ2-4	CASSATRTQYF	TGTGCCAGCTCCGCCACTAGGACTCAGTACTTC
TRBV5-8	NA	NA	TRBJ2-7	CASRPIRGRTSYEQYF	TGTGCCAGCAGACCGATCAGGGGTCGGACTTCCTACGAGCAGTACTTC
TRBV30	TRBD1	NA	TRBJ2-5	CAWSQQGAQETQYF	TGTGCCTGGAGTCAACAGGGGGCTCAAGAGACCCAGTACTTC
TRBV19	NA	NA	TRBJ2-7	CASSPPTRGRAEQYF	TGTGCCAGTAGCCCTCCGACTAGGGGACGTGCCGAGCAGTACTTC
TRBV2	NA	NA	TRBJ2-1	CASRWTPPPFF	TGTGCCAGCAGATGGACTCCTCCTCCGTTCTTC
TRBV6-5	NA	NA	TRBJ2-2	CASSPYGGNTGELFF	TGTGCCAGCAGTCCTTACGGCGGGAACACCGGGGAGCTGTTTTTT
TRBV5-1	TRBD2	NA	TRBJ2-3	CASSMGTSGSTDTQYF	TGCGCCAGCAGCATGGGGACTAGCGGGAGCACAGATACGCAGTATTTT
TRBV6-6	TRBD1	NA	TRBJ2-7	CASSYPGQGAYEQYF	TGTGCCAGCAGTTACCCGGGACAGGGCGCCTACGAGCAGTACTTC
TRBV5-1	TRBD1	NA	TRBJ1-1	CASSKQGARGTEAFF	TGCGCCAGCAGCAAACAGGGGGCACGAGGCACTGAAGCTTTCTTT
TRBV4-1	TRBD2	NA	TRBJ2-7	CASSQAGGPEYEQYF	TGCGCCAGCAGCCAAGCGGGAGGGCCGGAGTACGAGCAGTACTTC
TRBV28	NA	NA	TRBJ1-5	CASSIYQGPSNQPQHF	TGTGCCAGCAGTATATATCAGGGTCCTAGCAATCAGCCCCAGCATTTT
TRBV7-2	TRBD2	NA	TRBJ2-7	CASSQPGLALYEQYF	TGTGCCAGCAGCCAACCGGGACTAGCCCTTTACGAGCAGTACTTC
TRBV7-9	TRBD2	NA	TRBJ2-1	CASSFAGVGEQFF	TGTGCCAGCAGCTTCGCGGGAGTCGGTGAGCAGTTCTTC
TRBV27	TRBD1	once	TRBJ1-5	CASSMTGINQPQHF	TGTGCCAGCAGCATGACAGGGATTAATCAGCCCCAGCATTTT
TRBV5-1	NA	NA	TRBJ1-3	CASSWSSASGNTIYF	TGCGCCAGCAGCTGGAGTAGCGCCTCTGGAAACACCATATATTTT
TRBV19	NA	once	TRBJ1-1	CASSNRLGDTEAFF	TGTGCCAGTAGTAATCGCCTAGGGGACACTGAAGCTTTCTTT
TRBV27	TRBD1	NA	TRBJ2-2	CASGQGWTGELFF	TGTGCCAGCGGACAGGGTTGGACCGGGGAGCTGTTTTTT
TRBV7-6	TRBD2	NA	TRBJ2-7	CASSLRTSGRSDEQYF	TGTGCCAGCAGCCTTAGGACTAGCGGGAGATCTGACGAGCAGTACTTC
TRBV7-8	NA	NA	TRBJ2-1	CASSLEAYNEQFF	TGTGCCAGCAGCTTAGAAGCGTACAATGAGCAGTTCTTC
TRBV30	TRBD2	NA	TRBJ2-1	CAWSGTSGYNEQFF	TGTGCCTGGAGTGGGACTAGCGGGTACAATGAGCAGTTCTTC
TRBV5-1	TRBD2	NA	TRBJ2-1	CASRTSGLWDEQFF	TGCGCCAGCCGCACTAGCGGCCTTTGGGATGAGCAGTTCTTC
TRBV29-1	NA	few	TRBJ1-2	CSVATAPNYGYTF	TGCAGCGTTGCTACCGCCCCTAACTATGGCTACACCTTC
TRBV19	TRBD1	NA	TRBJ2-3	CASSTGQSTDTQYF	TGTGCCAGTAGTACGGGACAGAGTACAGATACGCAGTATTTT
TRBV2	NA	NA	TRBJ2-5	CASSVHQGVQETQYF	TGTGCCAGCAGTGTACATCAGGGTGTTCAAGAGACCCAGTACTTC
TRBV4-1	NA	once	TRBJ2-1	CASSRLDPYNEQFF	TGCGCCAGCAGCCGGCTAGATCCCTACAATGAGCAGTTCTTC
TRBV6-6	NA	NA	TRBJ1-1	CASSRRGNTEAFF	TGTGCCAGCAGCCGGAGGGGGAACACTGAAGCTTTCTTT
TRBV21-1	NA	NA	TRBJ1-2	CASSSAPGGDYGYTF	TGTGCCAGCAGCAGCGCCCCAGGGGGCGACTATGGCTACACCTTC
TRBV5-6	NA	NA	TRBJ2-7	CASSYGYEQYF	TGTGCCAGCAGTTACGGCTACGAGCAGTACTTC
TRBV11-3	TRBD1	NA	TRBJ2-7	CASSLQIGQGAYEQYF	TGTGCCAGCAGTTTACAGATTGGACAGGGGGCCTACGAGCAGTACTTC
TRBV5-4	NA	NA	TRBJ1-2	CASAGQNYGYTF	TGTGCCAGTGCCGGACAGAACTATGGCTACACCTTC
TRBV19	NA	NA	TRBJ2-2	CASRIRDLNTGELFF	TGTGCCAGTAGAATCCGGGACTTAAACACCGGGGAGCTGTTTTTT
TRBV19	NA	NA	TRBJ1-5	CASSEVSNQPGQPQHF	TGTGCCAGTAGTGAAGTTAGCAATCAGCCGGGACAGCCCCAGCATTTT
TRBV5-1	TRBD2	NA	TRBJ2-1	CASSLLAGAGGEQFF	TGCGCCAGCAGCTTGTTAGCGGGGGCGGGTGGTGAGCAGTTCTTC
TRBV28	TRBD1	NA	TRBJ2-4	CASSLTGLENIQYF	TGTGCCAGCAGCCTGACAGGGCTAGAGAACATTCAGTACTTC
TRBV7-9	NA	NA	TRBJ2-5	CASNPSAETQYF	TGTGCCAGCAACCCCAGCGCGGAGACCCAGTACTTC
TRBV28	TRBD2	NA	TRBJ2-7	CASSLVAGGSSSYEQYF	TGTGCCAGCAGTTTAGTAGCGGGAGGGTCCAGCTCCTACGAGCAGTACTTC
TRBV7-9	NA	NA	TRBJ1-1	CASSLGQLSEAFF	TGTGCCAGCAGCTTAGGACAGCTTAGTGAAGCTTTCTTT
TRBV27	TRBD1	NA	TRBJ2-7	CASSFHDRGGYEQYF	TGTGCCAGCAGTTTCCATGACAGGGGTGGCTACGAGCAGTACTTC
TRBV5-1	NA	NA	TRBJ2-1	CASSSAGLNEQFF	TGCGCCAGCAGCTCGGCAGGGCTCAATGAGCAGTTCTTC
TRBV27	NA	NA	TRBJ2-3	CASSYAAGTDTQYF	TGTGCCAGCAGTTATGCGGCGGGGACAGATACGCAGTATTTT
TRBV6-5	NA	NA	TRBJ2-1	CASSYDWRVDNEQFF	TGTGCCAGCAGTTACGATTGGCGGGTAGACAATGAGCAGTTCTTC
TRBV11-3	NA	NA	TRBJ2-2	CASSLRRNTGELFF	TGTGCCAGCAGCTTACGGAGAAACACCGGGGAGCTGTTTTTT
TRBV7-9	TRBD1	NA	TRBJ2-1	CASSPGQGFNEQFF	TGTGCCAGCAGCCCGGGACAGGGGTTTAATGAGCAGTTCTTC